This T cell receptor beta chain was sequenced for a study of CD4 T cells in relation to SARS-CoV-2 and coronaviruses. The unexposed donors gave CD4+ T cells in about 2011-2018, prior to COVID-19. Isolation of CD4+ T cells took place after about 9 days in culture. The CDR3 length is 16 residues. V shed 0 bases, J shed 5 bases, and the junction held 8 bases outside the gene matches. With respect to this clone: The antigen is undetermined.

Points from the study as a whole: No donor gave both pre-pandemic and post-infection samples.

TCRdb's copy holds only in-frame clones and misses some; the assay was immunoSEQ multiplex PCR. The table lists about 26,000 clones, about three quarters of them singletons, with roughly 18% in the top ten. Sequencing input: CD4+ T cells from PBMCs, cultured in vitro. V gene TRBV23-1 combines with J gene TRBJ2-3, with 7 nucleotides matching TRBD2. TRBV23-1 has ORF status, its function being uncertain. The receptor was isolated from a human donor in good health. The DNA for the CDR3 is TGCGCCAGCAGTCAATCGGGGGGAGGGCCCGGAGATACGCAGTATTTT. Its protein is CASSQSGGGPGDTQYF.